Listed below are T cell receptor beta chains from one sample, sequenced in a study of graft-versus-host responses after intestinal transplantation. Using immunoSEQ multiplex PCR, the repertoire was profiled, and TCRdb retains in-frame clones only, with some absent. The table shows 8,900 or so clones, with over 90% occurring only once. Material: PBMCs, obtained 11 days after intestinal transplantation. Receptor source: a human patient who received an intestinal transplant, so some T cells may come from the graft donor. Both conserved end residues are part of each CDR3. D genes are given only for firm matches. A clone size is listed for some rows: how often the clone was seen (once, few, many), or a class if it is expanded.

CDR3: CASSQDPPGTYLRGYEQYF; DNA: TGTGCCAGCAGCCAAGATCCTCCCGGGACTTACCTGAGAGGCTACGAGCAGTACTTC; J: TRBJ2-7; length: 19; V: TRBV4-2; D: NA; size: NA
CDR3: CASSSRGGELFF; DNA: TGTGCCAGCAGTTCAAGGGGCGGGGAGCTGTTTTTT; J: TRBJ2-2; length: 12; V: TRBV6-5; D: NA; size: NA
CDR3: CASSLGMLAEYNEQFF; DNA: TGTGCCAGCAGCTTAGGAATGCTAGCGGAGTACAATGAGCAGTTCTTC; J: TRBJ2-1; length: 16; V: TRBV7-6; D: TRBD2; size: NA
CDR3: CASSPLQLGRVVPQYF; DNA: TGTGCCAGCAGCCCTCTCCAATTGGGGCGCGTAGTCCCCCAGTACTTC; J: TRBJ2-5; length: 16; V: TRBV14; D: NA; size: NA
CDR3: CASEVGAYTEAFF; DNA: TGTGCCAGCGAAGTGGGGGCCTACACTGAAGCTTTCTTT; J: TRBJ1-1; length: 13; V: TRBV2; D: NA; size: NA
CDR3: CARSGRTRKETQYF; DNA: TGTGCCAGAAGCGGCCGGACTAGGAAAGAGACCCAGTACTTC; J: TRBJ2-5; length: 14; V: TRBV5-3; D: TRBD2; size: once
CDR3: CASSLTGNTEAFF; DNA: TGTGCCAGCAGCTTGACGGGGAACACTGAAGCTTTCTTT; J: TRBJ1-1; length: 13; V: TRBV7-3; D: NA; size: NA
CDR3: CASSLESALNTEAFF; DNA: TGTGCCAGCAGTCTCGAGAGTGCTCTGAACACTGAAGCTTTCTTT; J: TRBJ1-1; length: 15; V: TRBV28; D: NA; size: NA
CDR3: CASSFGQSTDTQYF; DNA: TGTGCCAGCAGCTTTGGTCAGAGCACAGATACGCAGTATTTT; J: TRBJ2-3; length: 14; V: TRBV7-2; D: NA; size: NA
CDR3: CASSDGRVLQIGSTDTQYF; DNA: TGTGCCAGCAGTGATGGCCGGGTTCTCCAGATTGGTAGCACAGATACGCAGTATTTT; J: TRBJ2-3; length: 19; V: TRBV6-1; D: NA; size: NA
CDR3: CASSSGFSYF; DNA: TGTGCCAGCAGTTCGGGGTTCTCGTATTTT; J: TRBJ2-3; length: 10; V: TRBV11-2; D: NA; size: NA
CDR3: CASSDKDWEAFF; DNA: TGTGCCAGCAGTGACAAGGACTGGGAAGCTTTCTTT; J: TRBJ1-1; length: 12; V: TRBV2; D: NA; size: NA
CDR3: CASRSSGVRGPGQPQHF; DNA: TGTGCCAGCAGATCCTCCGGAGTGAGGGGGCCGGGACAGCCCCAGCATTTT; J: TRBJ1-5; length: 17; V: TRBV28; D: TRBD1; size: NA
CDR3: CASSQGMGGSYNEQFF; DNA: TGCGCCAGCAGCCAAGGTATGGGGGGCTCCTACAATGAGCAGTTCTTC; J: TRBJ2-1; length: 16; V: TRBV4-1; D: NA; size: once
CDR3: CSLLTGSTDTQYF; DNA: TGCAGCCTTTTGACAGGCAGCACAGATACGCAGTATTTT; J: TRBJ2-3; length: 13; V: TRBV29-1; D: NA; size: once
CDR3: CASSFGQAVGYEQYF; DNA: TGTGCCAGCAGCTTTGGGCAGGCTGTGGGCTACGAGCAGTACTTC; J: TRBJ2-7; length: 15; V: TRBV11-2; D: NA; size: NA
CDR3: CASSLASGNGEQFF; DNA: TGTGCCAGCAGCTTAGCTTCGGGGAATGGTGAGCAGTTCTTC; J: TRBJ2-1; length: 14; V: TRBV7-6; D: NA; size: once
CDR3: CASSSERGHYEQYF; DNA: TGCGCCAGCAGCTCAGAGCGGGGGCACTACGAGCAGTACTTC; J: TRBJ2-7; length: 14; V: TRBV4-1; D: TRBD2; size: NA
CDR3: CASSYTSGSGETQYF; DNA: TGTGCCAGCAGTTACACTAGCGGGTCGGGAGAGACCCAGTACTTC; J: TRBJ2-5; length: 15; V: TRBV6-5; D: TRBD2; size: NA
CDR3: CASSSKFYREDSYNEQFF; DNA: TGTGCCAGTAGCTCAAAATTTTACAGGGAAGACTCCTACAATGAGCAGTTCTTC; J: TRBJ2-1; length: 18; V: TRBV19; D: NA; size: once
CDR3: CASSHAGQGRIRAYEQYF; DNA: TGTGCCAGCAGCCACGCTGGACAGGGAAGAATAAGAGCCTACGAGCAGTACTTC; J: TRBJ2-7; length: 18; V: TRBV4-2; D: TRBD1; size: NA
CDR3: CASSSEHEKLFF; DNA: TGTGCCAGCAGCTCTGAACACGAAAAACTGTTTTTT; J: TRBJ1-4; length: 12; V: TRBV11-1; D: NA; size: NA
CDR3: CASTRGSGANVLTF; DNA: TGTGCCAGCACAAGGGGCTCTGGGGCCAACGTCCTGACTTTC; J: TRBJ2-6; length: 14; V: TRBV18; D: NA; size: NA
CDR3: CASSSLVGGNTQYF; DNA: TGTGCCAGCAGCTCCTTAGTGGGGGGGAATACGCAGTATTTT; J: TRBJ2-3; length: 14; V: TRBV7-3; D: TRBD2; size: NA
CDR3: CASSLGAGSGYTF; DNA: TGTGCCAGCAGCCTGGGGGCAGGGTCCGGCTACACCTTC; J: TRBJ1-2; length: 13; V: TRBV5-4; D: NA; size: NA
CDR3: CASSARLAGAGEQFF; DNA: TGTGCCAGCAGTGCTAGACTAGCGGGAGCTGGTGAGCAGTTCTTC; J: TRBJ2-1; length: 15; V: TRBV28; D: TRBD2; size: NA
CDR3: CASSLVAGTYNEQFF; DNA: TGCGCCAGCAGCTTGGTGGCGGGGACCTACAATGAGCAGTTCTTC; J: TRBJ2-1; length: 15; V: TRBV5-1; D: NA; size: NA
CDR3: CASSVLAGELFF; DNA: TGTGCCAGCAGCGTTCTAGCCGGGGAGCTGTTTTTT; J: TRBJ2-2; length: 12; V: TRBV2; D: NA; size: NA
CDR3: CATRTENTGELFF; DNA: TGTGCCACCCGGACAGAGAACACCGGGGAGCTGTTTTTT; J: TRBJ2-2; length: 13; V: TRBV7-2; D: NA; size: NA
CDR3: CAWSVTGAGGELFF; DNA: TGTGCCTGGAGTGTGACAGGTGCCGGGGGGGAGCTGTTTTTT; J: TRBJ2-2; length: 14; V: TRBV30; D: NA; size: NA
CDR3: CASSPLGLADTYEQYF; DNA: TGCGCCAGCAGCCCACTCGGACTAGCCGATACCTACGAGCAGTACTTC; J: TRBJ2-7; length: 16; V: TRBV4-1; D: TRBD2; size: NA
CDR3: CATSSPGASGNTIYF; DNA: TGTGCCACCAGCAGTCCAGGGGCGAGTGGAAACACCATATATTTT; J: TRBJ1-3; length: 15; V: TRBV15; D: NA; size: NA
CDR3: CASSTSGTAYSTEAFF; DNA: TGCGCCAGCAGTACATCCGGGACAGCCTATAGCACTGAAGCTTTCTTT; J: TRBJ1-1; length: 16; V: TRBV10-2; D: TRBD1; size: NA
CDR3: CASSEMGQGEWGNQPQHF; DNA: TGTGCCAGCAGTGAAATGGGACAGGGGGAATGGGGCAATCAGCCCCAGCATTTT; J: TRBJ1-5; length: 18; V: TRBV2; D: TRBD1; size: NA
CDR3: CASSLGRDSREKLFF; DNA: TGCGCCAGCAGCTTGGGCCGGGACAGTAGGGAAAAACTGTTTTTT; J: TRBJ1-4; length: 15; V: TRBV5-1; D: TRBD1; size: NA
CDR3: CASSEAGTGGFTEAFF; DNA: TGTGCCAGCAGTGAAGCGGGGACAGGGGGGTTCACTGAAGCTTTCTTT; J: TRBJ1-1; length: 16; V: TRBV6-1; D: TRBD1; size: NA
CDR3: CASSLVTGRPNEKLFF; DNA: TGTGCCAGCAGCTTAGTCACAGGGAGACCTAATGAAAAACTGTTTTTT; J: TRBJ1-4; length: 16; V: TRBV11-2; D: NA; size: NA
CDR3: CASSWEGTGGSEQYF; DNA: TGTGCCAGCAGCTGGGAGGGGACAGGGGGCTCCGAGCAGTACTTC; J: TRBJ2-7; length: 15; V: TRBV7-8; D: TRBD1; size: NA
CDR3: CASSRRDLQETQYF; DNA: TGTGCCAGCAGCCGCCGGGACTTACAAGAGACCCAGTACTTC; J: TRBJ2-5; length: 14; V: TRBV4-2; D: NA; size: NA
CDR3: CASSQVGAGTDTQYF; DNA: TGTGCCAGCAGCCAAGTGGGGGCTGGCACAGATACGCAGTATTTT; J: TRBJ2-3; length: 15; V: TRBV4-2; D: NA; size: NA